The 4 T cell receptor beta chains below all came from one sample that was sequenced in a study of T cells in Graves' hyperthyroidism and ophthalmopathy. RNA transcripts yielded amplified TCR beta CDR3 regions. With the HTBI primer set, the TCR CDR3 went through a first round of RT-PCR. TCRdb re-derived calls from the multiplex PCR reads in MiXCR, one entry per CDR3 protein. This table holds 75,000 to 100,000 distinct CDR3 sequences, around 50% found once. The source material was blood. These receptors all come from a woman between 40 and 55 years old with Graves' hyperthyroidism.

V is TRBV25-1 and J is TRBJ2-7; 8 bases match TRBD2. The CDR3 loop spans 15 amino acids. Germline CDR1 is MGHDK and CDR2 is SYGVNS. J gave up 0 bases and V 0 bases, and 1 base lay outside the gene matches. The DNA of the CDR3 is TGTGCCAGCAGTGAATACGGGACTAGCTCCTACGAGCAGTACTTC. It yields the protein CASSEYGTSSYEQYF.

The CDR3 coding sequence is TGTGCCATCAGTAATAGACAGAACACCATATATTTT. It translates to CAISNRQNTIYF. This sequence joins TRBV10-3 and TRBJ1-3, with D maybe TRBD1 (5 bases). Trimming left V 5 bases short and J 7 bases short, with 9 bases between. From germline, CDR1 is ENHRY and CDR2 SYGVKD. There are 12 residues in the CDR3.

This clonotype occurred many times. The chain links TRBV13 to TRBJ2-2, with 14 nucleotides matching TRBD2. Trimming at V came to 7 bases and at J to 4 bases, leaving 11 bases not matched to a gene. CDR1 is PRHDT, CDR2 FYEKMQ, per germline (reference sequence). The CDR3 covers 18 residues. The CDR3 loop is CASTSSGLAGGGTGELFF. The DNA for the CDR3 is TGTGCCAGCACCTCCTCCGGACTAGCGGGAGGTGGCACCGGGGAGCTGTTTTTT.

CDR3 residues: CATSSLRGYQETQYF. The CDR3 DNA sequence: TGTGCCACCAGCAGTCTAAGGGGGTACCAAGAGACCCAGTACTTC. V gene TRBV15 combines with J gene TRBJ2-5; maybe TRBD1 (6 bases). This CDR3 has 15 amino acids. Germline V gives CDR1 LNHNV, CDR2 YYDKDF (reference sequence). Trimming took 3 bases from V and 0 from J, leaving 11 bases between them.